These T cell receptor beta chains were read from a single sample in a study of immune evolution from preneoplasia to lung adenocarcinoma. The protocol was immunoSEQ multiplex PCR, while the TCRdb copy is restricted to in-frame clones and leaves out a portion. The sample gives tens of thousands of clones, 70% to 80% of which show up once; around 4.7% is in the top ten. What was sequenced was FFPE invasive lung adenocarcinoma tissue. These receptors were taken from a person aged 55 to 70 with lung adenocarcinoma. CDR3s include the opening cysteine and the closing phenylalanine or tryptophan. The D gene is left open where the match is weak. Some rows mark clone size as missing; the rest say once, few, many or name a class of expanded clone.

d_gene	abundance	j_gene	v_gene	CDR3aa	CDR3nt
NA	NA	TRBJ1-2	TRBV30	CASSFMDYGYTF	TGTGCCTCCTCCTTTATGGACTATGGCTACACCTTC
NA	NA	TRBJ1-4	TRBV7-8	CASSLDGYNEKLFF	TGTGCCAGCAGCTTAGACGGATATAATGAAAAACTGTTTTTT
NA	NA	TRBJ2-1	TRBV18	CASSPELGVWDNEQFF	TGTGCCAGCTCACCGGAGTTGGGGGTCTGGGACAATGAGCAGTTCTTC
NA	NA	TRBJ2-1	TRBV7-3	CASIRHRVWDEQFF	TGTGCCAGCATCCGTCACAGGGTTTGGGATGAGCAGTTCTTC
NA	NA	TRBJ1-1	TRBV7-9	CASSPKVNTEAFF	TGTGCCAGCAGCCCCAAGGTGAACACTGAAGCTTTCTTT
TRBD1	NA	TRBJ2-7	TRBV7-2	CASSPAGTASYEQYF	TGTGCCAGCAGCCCAGCCGGGACAGCCTCCTACGAGCAGTACTTC
NA	NA	TRBJ1-1	TRBV7-3	CASSLGKGTEAFF	TGTGCCAGCAGCTTAGGAAAAGGGACTGAAGCTTTCTTT
NA	NA	TRBJ1-2	TRBV7-9	CASSFRNYGYTF	TGTGCCAGCAGCTTTAGAAACTATGGCTACACCTTC
TRBD2	NA	TRBJ2-3	TRBV5-4	CASSSLAGNTDTQYF	TGTGCCAGCAGCTCCTTAGCGGGAAACACAGATACGCAGTATTTT
NA	NA	TRBJ2-6	TRBV5-4	CASSFGGANVLTF	TGTGCCAGCAGCTTTGGTGGGGCCAACGTCCTGACTTTC
NA	NA	TRBJ2-5	TRBV4-2	CASSQTGLRGGTQYF	TGTGCCAGCAGCCAGACGGGACTAAGGGGGGGGACCCAGTACTTC
TRBD2	NA	TRBJ2-2	TRBV18	CASSISGAGASGELFF	TGTGCCAGCTCAATTAGCGGTGCGGGAGCTTCCGGGGAGCTGTTTTTT
TRBD1	NA	TRBJ2-3	TRBV7-2	CASSLTGGAGDTQYF	TGTGCCAGCAGCTTGACAGGGGGCGCAGGAGATACGCAGTATTTT
NA	few	TRBJ2-2	TRBV25-1	CASSVKYANTGELFF	TGTGCCAGCAGTGTCAAGTACGCGAACACCGGGGAGCTGTTTTTT
NA	NA	TRBJ1-5	TRBV6-5	CASSRDPGNQPQHF	TGTGCCAGCAGCAGGGATCCAGGCAATCAGCCCCAGCATTTT
NA	NA	TRBJ1-5	TRBV6-1	CASKDNHQPQHF	TGTGCCAGCAAGGACAACCATCAGCCCCAGCATTTT
NA	NA	TRBJ1-4	TRBV4-2	CASSQKVQGDEKLFF	TGTGCCAGCAGCCAAAAAGTACAGGGCGACGAAAAACTGTTTTTT
NA	NA	TRBJ1-5	TRBV6-5	CATLPHQPQHF	TGTGCCACATTACCCCATCAGCCCCAGCATTTT
NA	once	TRBJ2-3	TRBV5-6	CASRNKGADTQYF	TGTGCCAGCAGGAATAAGGGGGCAGATACGCAGTATTTT
NA	NA	TRBJ2-7	TRBV7-2	CASSLPSSSYEQYF	TGTGCCAGCAGCTTACCCTCGAGCTCCTACGAGCAGTACTTC
NA	NA	TRBJ1-3	TRBV11-2	CASSLDGNTIYF	TGTGCCAGCAGCTTAGATGGAAACACCATATATTTT
NA	NA	TRBJ1-1	TRBV18	CASSPVEHYTEAFF	TGTGCCAGCTCACCAGTAGAGCATTACACTGAAGCTTTCTTT